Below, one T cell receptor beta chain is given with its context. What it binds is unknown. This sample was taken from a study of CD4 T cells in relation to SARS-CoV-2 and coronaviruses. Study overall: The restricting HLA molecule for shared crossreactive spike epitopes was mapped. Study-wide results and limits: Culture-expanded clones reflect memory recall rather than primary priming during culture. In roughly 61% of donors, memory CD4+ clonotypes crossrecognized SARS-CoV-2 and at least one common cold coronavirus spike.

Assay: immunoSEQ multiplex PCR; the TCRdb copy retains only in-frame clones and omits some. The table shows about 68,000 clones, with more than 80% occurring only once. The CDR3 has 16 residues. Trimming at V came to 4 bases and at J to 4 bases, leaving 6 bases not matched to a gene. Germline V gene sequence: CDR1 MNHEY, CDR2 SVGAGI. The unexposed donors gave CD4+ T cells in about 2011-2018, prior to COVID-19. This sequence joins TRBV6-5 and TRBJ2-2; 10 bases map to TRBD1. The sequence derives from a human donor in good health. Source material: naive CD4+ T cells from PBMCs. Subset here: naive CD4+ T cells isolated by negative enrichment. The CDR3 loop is CASSSPRDRGTGELFF. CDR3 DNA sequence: TGTGCCAGCAGTTCCCCCCGGGACAGGGGCACCGGGGAGCTGTTTTTT.